These T cell receptor beta chains were read from a single sample in a study of beta chain features in type 1 diabetes. The protocol was immunoSEQ multiplex PCR, while the TCRdb copy is restricted to in-frame clones and leaves out a portion. The sample includes 150,000 to 190,000 clones, more than 9.5% of them seen just once. The sample was central memory CD4+ T cells from blood. The origin of the receptors is a man aged 18 to 29 in good health. Each CDR3 is given with its conserved first and last residue. The D gene is left open where the match is weak. Rows give clone size only sometimes, using once, few, many, or a class for an expanded clone.

TRBJ1-4	NA	TRBV29-1	few	TGCAGCGCAAGGACTAATGAAAAACTGTTTTTT	CSARTNEKLFF
TRBJ1-1	NA	TRBV14	few	TGTGCCAGCAGCCAAGCTAGGGGCGCCGGCGCTGAAGCTTTCTTT	CASSQARGAGAEAFF
TRBJ2-3	TRBD2	TRBV9	few	TGTGCCAGCAGCGTCTCTAGCGGGAGCACAGATACGCAGTATTTT	CASSVSSGSTDTQYF
TRBJ2-3	TRBD2	TRBV5-1	NA	TGCGCCAGCAGCAGGGGGACTAGCGGAGGGACAGATACGCAGTATTTT	CASSRGTSGGTDTQYF
TRBJ2-1	NA	TRBV29-1	NA	TGCAGCGTTGAAAGGGCGGGACTTCGCTACAATGAGCAGTTCTTC	CSVERAGLRYNEQFF
TRBJ2-3	NA	TRBV12-2	few	TGTGCAAGTCGCGATGCCAGCCGGGATACGCAGTATTTT	CASRDASRDTQYF
TRBJ2-5	TRBD2	TRBV7-2	NA	TGTGCCAGCAGCTTCCTCCTTAGCGGGAGTTCGGGGGAGACCCAGTACTTC	CASSFLLSGSSGETQYF
TRBJ1-1	TRBD1	TRBV6-5	few	TGTGCCAGCAGTCAGACAGGGAGCACTGAAGCTTTCTTT	CASSQTGSTEAFF
TRBJ2-3	NA	TRBV30	few	TGTGCCTGGAGTTTTAGGGGACCTTGGGCAGATACGCAGTATTTT	CAWSFRGPWADTQYF
TRBJ2-7	NA	TRBV7-2	NA	TGTGCCAGCAGCTTAACGCCGGGACGGTCCTACGAGCAGTACTTC	CASSLTPGRSYEQYF
TRBJ1-5	NA	TRBV4-3	few	TGCGCCAGCAGCCAAGATTCGGGGCAGCCCCAGCATTTT	CASSQDSGQPQHF